The TCR beta chain under discussion was sequenced for a study of blood T cells in healthy people across ages. Then a second PCR, running about 7 to 11 cycles, was carried out with a sample-barcoded 5' primer and a J-beta primer mix. Each of the cDNA molecules was tagged by a template-switch adaptor with 12 random nucleotides. Each CDR3 protein is one row after TCRdb ran MiXCR on the 5' RACE reads. The repertoire holds about 640,000 distinct CDR3 sequences, with around three fifths as singletons. The extraction recovered at least 5.5 micrograms of total RNA per sample. Points on this clonotype: Its antigen is as yet unknown.

Per the germline V gene, CDR1 is LGHDT and CDR2 is YNNKEL (reference sequence). CDR3 length equals 14 residues. The J segment lost 4 bases and the V segment lost 1 base, leaving 0 bases of the junction unmatched. Study-wide points: Naive and antigen-experienced cells were not separated, limiting conclusive comparison.

This clonotype originated in a man in his sixties in good health. The chain employs TRBV3-1 and TRBJ2-2, with TRBD2 matching 7 bases. Sequencing was carried out using blood. This chain's CDR3 is CASSQGGGTGELFF. CDR3 in DNA: TGTGCCAGCAGCCAAGGGGGGGGCACCGGGGAGCTGTTTTTT.